The 5 T cell receptor beta chains in this list originate from one sample, sequenced in a study of blood T cell repertoires in COVID-19 (dated by TCRdb to about 2020). Library preparation employed the immunoSEQ multiplex PCR assay. Drawn from immuneACCESS, this table holds only the in-frame rearrangements with V and J called that TCRdb kept. Clones are partly lost; checked studies trace under half to an unresolved V gene and leave the rest unexplained. The sample table lists some 45,000 clones, around 92% of them with a count of one. 12% of the sample is in the top ten clones. The specimen was peripheral blood. The receptors were sampled from a human donor in a cohort sampled during active COVID-19.

J is TRBJ1-2 and V is TRBV20-1; no definite D call. The germline CDR1 and CDR2 sequences are DFQATT and SNEGSKA (reference sequence). The CDR3 sequence is 11 residues long. The germline V and J ends were trimmed by 3 bases and 6 bases, with 8 bases remaining between them. The CDR3 is CSASREDGYTF. In DNA, the CDR3 is TGCAGTGCTAGTCGGGAAGATGGCTACACCTTC.

The genes are TRBV2 and TRBJ1-2; the D gene is possibly TRBD1 (5 bases). Germline CDR1 reads SNHLY; CDR2 reads FYNNEI. V shed 6 bases and J shed 0 bases, with 17 bases lying between them. This CDR3 is 16 amino acids long. The CDR3 DNA is TGTGCCAGCAGCACTTGGTCAGGGACTTCTAACTATGGCTACACCTTC. The encoded protein is CASSTWSGTSNYGYTF. Full variable domain (rest looked up from reference TRBV2 and TRBJ1-2): EPEVTQTPSHQVTQMGQEVILRCVPISNHLYFYWYRQILGQKVEFLVSFYNNEISEKSEIFDDQFSVERPDGSNFTLKIRSTKLEDSAMYFCASSTWSGTSNYGYTFGSGTRLTVV.

The chain links TRBV25-1 to TRBJ1-5; tentative D call: TRBD1 (6 bases). Trimming took 7 bases from V and 6 from J, leaving 16 bases between them. Germline V gene sequence: CDR1 MGHDK, CDR2 SYGVNS. The CDR3 has 14 amino acids. The CDR3, as DNA: TGTGCCAGCAATGGCAGGGGTGAGGGTCAGCCCCAGCATTTT. Residues: CASNGRGEGQPQHF.

The rearrangement joins TRBV29-1 to TRBJ2-7, with TRBD2 as a possible D gene (6 bases). Germline CDR1 is SQVTM and CDR2 is ANQGSEA. The CDR3 runs to 14 residues. Trimming took 4 bases from V and 4 from J, leaving 17 bases between them. CDR3 residues: CSVGGDWPTYEQYF. The DNA for the CDR3 is TGCAGCGTTGGCGGGGACTGGCCTACTTACGAGCAGTACTTC.

The V and J genes are TRBV19 and TRBJ2-7; D possibly corresponds to TRBD1 (6 bases). V gave up 1 base and J gave up 5 bases, with 12 bases separating them. Germline lookup yields CDR1 LNHDA and CDR2 SQIVND (reference sequence). The CDR3 sequence is 14 residues long. CDR3 loop: CASSIGTVFHEQYF. The CDR3 DNA is TGTGCCAGTAGTATAGGGACAGTGTTCCACGAGCAGTACTTC. The variable domain in full, completed from reference TRBV19 and TRBJ2-7, reads DGGITQSPKYLFRKEGQNVTLSCEQNLNHDAMYWYRQDPGQGLRLIYYSQIVNDFQKGDIAEGYSVSREKKESFPLTVTSAQKNPTAFYLCASSIGTVFHEQYFGPGTRLTVT.